The rows below give T cell receptor beta chains drawn from one sample of a study of human T cells and chemical hapten exposure. TCRdb ran MiXCR on the RACE reads and lists one entry per CDR3 protein. The sample lists approximately 320,000 distinct CDR3 sequences; around 5% were seen once. Sequenced here: whole blood, sampled in connection with sensitization to the hapten diphenylcyclopropenone (DPC). The receptors were gathered from a woman aged 18-29 years with alopecia areata. Some clones in this sample may be carry-over from other donors' samples. CDR3s leave out the opening cysteine and the closing phenylalanine or tryptophan.

TRBJ2-7 TRBV28 ASSSPYEQY
TRBJ2-5 TRBV5-4 ASRKGGTQY
TRBJ1-2 TRBV29-1 SVDLAIDGYT
TRBJ2-1 TRBV6-1 ASTEPGGRFDEQF
TRBJ1-5 TRBV7-8 ASSLGPNQPQH
TRBJ1-4 TRBV2 ALSQGEKLF
TRBJ2-2 TRBV5-4 ASSLGLPRLAGELF
TRBJ1-6 TRBV10-2 ASSDSRTGWSPLH
TRBJ2-2 TRBV12-3/TRBV12-4 ASSPGHITGELF
TRBJ1-2 TRBV5-1 ASSLVSGQGSEGT
TRBJ2-3 TRBV6-2/TRBV6-3 ASSYEDKTFSTDTQY
TRBJ2-3 TRBV3-1 ASSQADTQY
TRBJ1-5 TRBV18 ASSPPGRGNNQPQH
TRBJ1-2 TRBV20-1 SASIRHNGYT
TRBJ2-1 TRBV27 ASTSLVSGFYNEQF
TRBJ2-3 TRBV5-1 ASSLTSVDTQY
TRBJ1-1 TRBV5-1 ASSLPGTTVKNTEAF